Listed here are 10 T cell receptor beta chains from one sample, sequenced in a study of T cells in Graves' hyperthyroidism and ophthalmopathy. Amplified TCR beta CDR3 regions came from RNA transcripts. First-round RT-PCR of the TCR CDR3 relied on the HTBI primer set. TCRdb called the multiplex PCR reads again in MiXCR, with one record for every CDR3 protein. The sample has about 360,000 distinct CDR3 sequences; about a fifth are singletons. The sample comprised blood. The receptors come from a woman aged 18-29 years with Graves' hyperthyroidism.

The chain links TRBV20-1 to TRBJ2-7; 9 nucleotides agree with TRBD2. V gave up 0 bases and J gave up 5 bases; unmatched junction bases: 8. The CDR3 has 15 amino acids. Germline assignment: CDR1 DFQATT and CDR2 SNEGSKA (reference sequence). In DNA form, the CDR3 reads TGCAGTGCTAGAGATCAAGGCGGGGGGGCCCACGAGCAGTACTTC. Amino acids: CSARDQGGGAHEQYF.

Points on this clonotype: A much larger clone sits a single nucleotide away, making a read error possible. The CDR3 bases are TGTGCCAGCACCCGCAGGGGCCGGGGGGATCGGCAGCCCAAGCATTTT. It yields the protein CASTRRGRGDRQPKHF. This rearrangement joins TRBV19 to TRBJ1-5; D may be TRBD1 (6 bases). The CDR3 runs to 16 residues. CDR1 LNHDA and CDR2 SQIVND come from the germline V gene (reference sequence).

This clonotype was counted ten times or more. The genes are TRBV13 and TRBJ2-7; the D gene is possibly TRBD2 (5 bases). CDR3 length: 15 residues. Germline V gene data show CDR1 as PRHDT and CDR2 as FYEKMQ (reference sequence). The V gene lost 5 bases and the J gene lost 2 bases, with 16 bases spanning the gap. The chain's CDR3 is CASSPRRAEPYEQYF. The CDR3 DNA reads TGTGCCAGCAGCCCGCGGCGGGCGGAGCCCTACGAGCAGTACTTC.

This clonotype was counted between two and nine times. The chain carries TRBV7-2 and TRBJ2-7; a possible D gene is TRBD2 (5 bases). The CDR3 is made up of 14 amino acids. The V gene lost 0 bases and the J gene lost 3 bases, with 9 bases spanning the gap. CDR1 and CDR2 (germline): SGHTA, FQGNSA. The CDR3 loop reads CASSLAGAFYEQYF. DNA for the CDR3: TGTGCCAGCAGCTTAGCGGGAGCCTTCTACGAGCAGTACTTC. The full variable domain, completed using reference TRBV7-2 and TRBJ2-7, is GAGVSQSPSNKVTEKGKDVELRCDPISGHTALYWYRQSLGQGLEFLIYFQGNSAPDKSGLPSDRFSAERTGGSVSTLTIQRTQQEDSAVYLCASSLAGAFYEQYFGPGTRLTVT.

The V gene is TRBV27, the J gene TRBJ2-7; 7 bases are shared with TRBD1. Per the germline V gene, CDR1 is MNHEY and CDR2 is SMNVEV (reference sequence). V lost 6 bases and J lost 0; bases outside the gene matches: 8. The CDR3 is made up of 15 amino acids. The CDR3 bases are TGTGCCAGCAGCCTAACCAGGGGGATCTCCTACGAGCAGTACTTC. Encoded protein: CASSLTRGISYEQYF.

This clonotype appeared many times. This chain uses TRBV7-3 with TRBJ1-1; D unresolved. Trimming left V 1 base short and J 2 bases short, with 14 bases between. The germline V gene encodes CDR1 SGHTA and CDR2 FQGTGA. This CDR3 is 16 amino acids long. The CDR3 DNA is TGTGCCAGCAGCTTAAGTCCCCTGTCAGGAAACACTGAAGCTTTCTTT. Protein product: CASSLSPLSGNTEAFF.

This clonotype occurred many times. J is TRBJ2-6 and V is TRBV11-3; D uncertain. The CDR3 is 17 amino acids. Germline V lookup: CDR1 SGHNT, CDR2 YENEEA. The V and J ends lost 1 base and 0 bases respectively, with 10 bases between them. CDR3 amino acids: CASSLVPASSGANVLTF. DNA for the CDR3: TGTGCCAGCAGCTTAGTCCCAGCCAGCTCTGGGGCCAACGTCCTGACTTTC.

As for this clonotype: Just one base apart from a much larger clone, this may be a read error. In this CDR3 the conserved last residue, phenylalanine or tryptophan, is missing, so a read error is likely. The chain joins TRBV19 to TRBJ1-2; D call uncertain. This CDR3 has 15 residues. The germline V gene encodes CDR1 LNHDA and CDR2 SQIVND (reference sequence). Trimming pared 2 bases from V and 0 bases from J, leaving 10 bases between. The CDR3, as DNA: TGTGCCAGTAGTATATCCGGACGGTCTAACTATGGCTACACCCTC. Its protein is CASSISGRSNYGYTL.

This clonotype was found many times. This chain's CDR3 is CSALAAGGDATEQYF. Written as DNA, the CDR3 is TGCAGTGCTTTAGCCGCCGGGGGCGATGCTACCGAGCAGTACTTC. This chain connects TRBV20-1 to TRBJ2-7; either TRBD1 or TRBD2 may supply D (6 bases each). CDR1 and CDR2 from the germline V gene are DFQATT and SNEGSKA (reference sequence). The CDR3 is made up of 15 amino acids. The V gene lost 5 bases and the J gene lost 6 bases, with 23 bases spanning the gap.

The chain combines TRBV15 with TRBJ1-1, with D possibly being TRBD1 (5 bases). This CDR3 is built from 15 residues. V lost 2 bases and J lost 0, with 10 bases in between. Germline CDR1 LNHNV, CDR2 YYDKDF (reference sequence). The CDR3 protein is CATSRLTGVNTEAFF. The CDR3 region has the DNA TGTGCCACCAGCAGATTAACAGGAGTGAACACTGAAGCTTTCTTT.